This T cell receptor beta chain was identified in a study of control samples from healthy donors and cancer patients. V lost 3 bases, J lost 4 bases, and 22 bases lay in between. Germline lookup yields CDR1 PRHDT and CDR2 FYEKMQ (reference sequence). The CDR3 loop spans 18 amino acids. The method was immunoSEQ multiplex PCR; TCRdb's version includes in-frame clones alone and lacks a portion of them. The table shows 150,000 or so clones, with 90% to 95% occurring only once. This TCR was recovered from a man between 40 and 49 years old in good health. Sequenced material: blood. The rearrangement links TRBV13 to TRBJ1-3; perhaps TRBD1 as D (6 bases). CDR3 in amino acids: CASSFVGGAGSGGNTIYF. DNA for the CDR3: TGTGCCAGCAGCTTTGTTGGGGGCGCTGGTTCCGGCGGAAACACCATATATTTT.